This TCR beta chain came from a study of blood T cell repertoires in COVID-19. Background on the study: Acute and convalescent COVID-19 specimens originated in the United States, Italy and Spain.

Profiling relied on immunoSEQ multiplex PCR, and the TCRdb table lists in-frame clones only, not all of them. The data hold approximately 260,000 clones, with approximately 86% observed a single time. CDR3 size: 12 residues. CDR1 is SEHNR and CDR2 is FQNEAQ in the germline V gene (reference sequence). V was pared by 5 bases and J by 7 bases, with 4 bases of the junction left unmatched. Material: peripheral blood. This receptor was taken from a woman older than 75 with active or convalescent COVID-19. This rearrangement joins TRBV7-9 to TRBJ2-7; 8 nucleotides line up with TRBD1. The CDR3 spells CASSQGAREQYF. The CDR3 DNA reads as TGTGCCAGCAGCCAGGGGGCGCGTGAGCAGTACTTC. The full variable domain, in which reference TRBV7-9 and TRBJ2-7 provide the parts outside the CDR3, is DTGVSQNPRHKITKRGQNVTFRCDPISEHNRLYWYRQTLGQGPEFLTYFQNEAQLEKSRLLSDRFSAERPKGSFSTLEIQRTEQGDSAMYLCASSQGAREQYFGPGTRLTVT.